This record looks at one T cell receptor beta chain sequence and its context. The CDR3 has 14 amino acids. V was shortened by 1 base and J by 8 bases, with 14 bases between the two germline ends. Looked up from germline, CDR1 is GTSNPN and CDR2 is SVGIG (reference sequence). RNA amounts of roughly 0.45 to 1 ug underwent reverse transcription with random hexamers. TCRdb ran MiXCR on the immunoSEQ multiplex PCR reads and lists one entry per CDR3 protein. Here the sample spans some 190,000 distinct CDR3 sequences, about 94% being singletons. These data belong to a study of CD8 T cells in Susac syndrome. On the study more broadly: Patients with Susac syndrome were therapy-naive, taking corticosteroids, with some also receiving intravenous immunoglobulin, or taking intravenous immunoglobulin alone at the time their blood was drawn.

TCR beta sequencing covered blood CD8+ and CD4+ T cells. Negative magnetic isolation gave CD8+ and CD4+ cells; FACS enriched CD8+ TEMRA. Sequenced: CD4+ T cells from PBMCs. The chain joins TRBV30 to TRBJ1-4, with D perhaps TRBD1 (5 bases). The sequence was collected from a human donor with Susac syndrome. This chain's CDR3 is CAWSEGTRGEKLFF. CDR3 nucleotides: TGTGCCTGGAGTGAGGGGACTCGGGGCGAAAAACTGTTTTTT.